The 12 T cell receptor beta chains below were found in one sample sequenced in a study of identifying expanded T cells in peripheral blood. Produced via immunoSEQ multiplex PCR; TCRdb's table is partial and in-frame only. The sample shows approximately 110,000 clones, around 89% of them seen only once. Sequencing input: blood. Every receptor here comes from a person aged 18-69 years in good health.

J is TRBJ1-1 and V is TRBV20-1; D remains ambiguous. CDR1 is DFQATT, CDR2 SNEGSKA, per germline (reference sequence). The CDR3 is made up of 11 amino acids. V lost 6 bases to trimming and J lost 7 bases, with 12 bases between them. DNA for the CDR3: TGCAGTGCCCCTAAACGGGTTGAAGCTTTCTTT. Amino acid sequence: CSAPKRVEAFF.

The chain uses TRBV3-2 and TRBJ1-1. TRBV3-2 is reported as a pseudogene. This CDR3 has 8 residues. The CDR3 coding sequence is TGTTTGAACACTGAAGCTTTCTTT. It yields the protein CLNTEAFF.

The CDR3 DNA sequence: TGTGCCAGCAGCTCACCTCCCACAGGGGGGCGCGAGCAGTACTTC. It codes for CASSSPPTGGREQYF. The gene calls are TRBV7-9 and TRBJ2-7; 8 bases match TRBD1. Germline CDR1 reads SEHNR; CDR2 reads FQNEAQ (reference sequence). Trimming took 4 bases from V and 6 from J; bases not matched to a gene: 11. This CDR3 has 15 amino acids.

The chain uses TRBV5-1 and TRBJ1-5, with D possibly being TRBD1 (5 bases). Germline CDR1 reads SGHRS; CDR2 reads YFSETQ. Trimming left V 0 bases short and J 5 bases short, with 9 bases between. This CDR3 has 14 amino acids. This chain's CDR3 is CASSLVGGDQPQHF. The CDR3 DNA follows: TGCGCCAGCAGCTTGGTGGGGGGTGATCAGCCCCAGCATTTT.

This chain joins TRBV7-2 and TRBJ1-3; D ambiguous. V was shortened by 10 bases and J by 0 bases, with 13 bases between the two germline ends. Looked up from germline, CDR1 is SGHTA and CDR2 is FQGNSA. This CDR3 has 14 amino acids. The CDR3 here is CATSGGSSGNTIYF. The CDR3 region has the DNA TGTGCCACCTCCGGTGGAAGCTCTGGAAACACCATATATTTT.

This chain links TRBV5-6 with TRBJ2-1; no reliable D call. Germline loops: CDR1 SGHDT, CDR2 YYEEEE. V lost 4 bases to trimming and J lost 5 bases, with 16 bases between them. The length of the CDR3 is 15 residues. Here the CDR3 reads CASSRDPLPHNEQFF. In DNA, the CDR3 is TGTGCCAGCAGCCGAGACCCCCTCCCCCACAATGAGCAGTTCTTC. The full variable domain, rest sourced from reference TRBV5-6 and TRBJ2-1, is DAGVTQSPTHLIKTRGQQVTLRCSPKSGHDTVSWYQQALGQGPQFIFQYYEEEERQRGNFPDRFSGHQFPNYSSELNVNALLLGDSALYLCASSRDPLPHNEQFFGPGTRLTVL.

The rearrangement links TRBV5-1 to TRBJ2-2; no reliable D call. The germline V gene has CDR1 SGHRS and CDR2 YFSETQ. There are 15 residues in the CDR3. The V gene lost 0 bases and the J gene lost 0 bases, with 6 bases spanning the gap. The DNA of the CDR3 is TGCGCCAGCAGCTTGGGACACTCGAACACCGGGGAGCTGTTTTTT. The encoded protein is CASSLGHSNTGELFF. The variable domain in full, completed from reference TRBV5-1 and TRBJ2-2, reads KAGVTQTPRYLIKTRGQQVTLSCSPISGHRSVSWYQQTPGQGLQFLFEYFSETQRNKGNFPGRFSGRQFSNSRSEMNVSTLELGDSALYLCASSLGHSNTGELFFGEGSRLTVL.

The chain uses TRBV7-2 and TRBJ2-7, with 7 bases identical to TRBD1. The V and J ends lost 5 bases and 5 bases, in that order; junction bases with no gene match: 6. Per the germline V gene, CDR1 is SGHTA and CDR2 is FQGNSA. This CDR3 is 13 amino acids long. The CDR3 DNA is TGTGCCAGCAGCCGGGACAGTCTACACGAGCAGTACTTC. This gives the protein CASSRDSLHEQYF.

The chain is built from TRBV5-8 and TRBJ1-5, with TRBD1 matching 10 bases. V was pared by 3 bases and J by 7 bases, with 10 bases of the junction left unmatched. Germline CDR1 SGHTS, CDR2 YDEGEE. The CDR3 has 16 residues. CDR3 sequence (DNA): TGTGCCAGCAGCTCCCGGACAGGGGGAGGTAGGCAGCCCCAGCATTTT. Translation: CASSSRTGGGRQPQHF.

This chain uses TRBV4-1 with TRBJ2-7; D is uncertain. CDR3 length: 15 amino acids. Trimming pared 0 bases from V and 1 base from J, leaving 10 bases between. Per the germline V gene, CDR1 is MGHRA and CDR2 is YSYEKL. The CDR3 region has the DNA TGCGCCAGCAGCCAAGATACCCACGATTCCTACGAGCAGTACTTC. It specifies CASSQDTHDSYEQYF.

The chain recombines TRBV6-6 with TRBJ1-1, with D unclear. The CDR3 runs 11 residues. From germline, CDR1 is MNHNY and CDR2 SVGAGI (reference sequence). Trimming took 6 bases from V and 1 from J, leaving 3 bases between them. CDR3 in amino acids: CASRENTEAFF. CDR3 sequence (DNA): TGTGCCAGCAGGGAGAACACTGAAGCTTTCTTT.

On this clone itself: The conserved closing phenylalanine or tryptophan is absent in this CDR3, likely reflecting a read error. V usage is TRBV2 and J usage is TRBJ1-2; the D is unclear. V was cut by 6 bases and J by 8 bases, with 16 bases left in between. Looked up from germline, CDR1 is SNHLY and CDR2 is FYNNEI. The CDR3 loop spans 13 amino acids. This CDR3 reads CASRDSTPRGYTL. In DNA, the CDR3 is TGTGCCAGCAGGGATAGCACGCCCCGGGGCTACACCCTC.